This T cell receptor beta chain is from a study of radiotherapy plus CTLA-4 blockade in lung cancer. Overall study: Disease control was achieved by just over 30% of patients, and objective responses by about 19%.

Details on this clone: The antigen is undetermined.

Overall study results and limits: Following radiotherapy plus ipilimumab, tumor-derived TCR clones expanded in the blood.

Those with chemo-refractory metastatic non-small-cell lung cancer were treated with focal radiation combined with CTLA-4 blockade using ipilimumab. TCRdb's table, derived via immunoSEQ multiplex PCR, lists solely in-frame clones and lacks some. Among 40,000 to 50,000 clones listed, about 81% were seen once. The CDR3 runs to 18 residues. From germline, CDR1 is MNHEY and CDR2 SMNVEV (reference sequence). V was pared by 5 bases and J by 6 bases, with 26 bases between. This sample comprised peripheral blood, obtained from a patient treated with radiotherapy plus ipilimumab. The origin of this receptor is a human donor with non-small cell lung cancer who had stable disease on radiotherapy plus ipilimumab. V usage is TRBV27 and J usage is TRBJ2-1, with D possibly being TRBD2 (6 bases). CDR3 region: CASSLWYSPTSLGNEQFF. The DNA of the CDR3 is TGTGCCAGCAGTCTTTGGTACTCTCCGACTAGTTTAGGCAATGAGCAGTTCTTC.